The 6 T cell receptor beta chains below come from one sample, sequenced in a study of blood T cell repertoires in COVID-19. The method was immunoSEQ multiplex PCR; TCRdb's version includes in-frame clones alone and lacks a portion of them. The sample records 300,000 or so clones, around 87% being singletons. The sample consisted of peripheral blood. These receptors came from a man aged 45-60 years with active or convalescent COVID-19.

V gene TRBV10-3 combines with J gene TRBJ2-3; 11 bases agree with TRBD2. The CDR3 sequence is 15 residues long. Germline V gene sequence: CDR1 ENHRY, CDR2 SYGVKD. The V and J ends lost 3 bases and 8 bases, in that order; junction bases with no gene match: 7. The CDR3 spells CAISDRTSGLGTQYF. As DNA, the CDR3 is TGTGCCATCAGTGACCGGACTAGCGGGTTGGGTACGCAGTATTTT.

This clone has just one count. For the CDR3, the DNA is TGTGCCAGCAGTTTAAACAGCTATGGCTACACCTTC. Residues: CASSLNSYGYTF. The rearrangement joins TRBV28 to TRBJ1-2; unclear D gene. The CDR3 runs to 12 residues. Trimming shortened V by 2 bases and J by 4 bases, and 5 bases separated the two germline ends. CDR1 and CDR2 (germline): MDHEN, SYDVKM.

This clone showed up just once. This sequence joins TRBV2 and TRBJ2-3; D is perhaps TRBD2 (5 bases). In germline, CDR1 is SNHLY, CDR2 FYNNEI. The CDR3 has 19 residues. Between the trimmed V and J ends, which lost 7 bases and 2 bases, there was a span of 28 bases. CDR3 coding DNA: TGTGCCAGCACCGACCCCTATTATCGGAGGCCCGAGGCCACAGATACGCAGTATTTT. As protein: CASTDPYYRRPEATDTQYF.

The V call is TRBV9, the J call TRBJ1-5, with a possible D match to TRBD1 (5 bases). There are 14 residues in the CDR3. The germline V gene has CDR1 SGDLS and CDR2 YYNGEE. V was shortened by 4 bases and J by 5 bases, with 13 bases between the two germline ends. CDR3 in amino acids: CASSPRGRDQPQHF. The CDR3 nucleotides are TGTGCCAGCAGCCCTAGGGGTAGGGATCAGCCCCAGCATTTT. Full variable domain (outside the CDR3, taken from reference TRBV9 and TRBJ1-5): DSGVTQTPKHLITATGQRVTLRCSPRSGDLSVYWYQQSLDQGLQFLIQYYNGEERAKGNILERFSAQQFPDLHSELNLSSLELGDSALYFCASSPRGRDQPQHFGDGTRLSIL.

This chain links TRBV7-3 with TRBJ1-1; D call uncertain. CDR3 length: 13 residues. Trimming removed 5 bases at V and 0 bases at J, with 7 bases between. Looked up from germline, CDR1 is SGHTA and CDR2 is FQGTGA. This CDR3 reads CASSLQMNTEAFF. The CDR3 DNA reads as TGTGCCAGCAGCCTACAGATGAACACTGAAGCTTTCTTT.

The V and J genes are TRBV24-1 and TRBJ1-1; no clear D gene. Germline CDR1 KGHDR, CDR2 SFDVKD. This CDR3 is built from 14 residues. Between the trimmed V and J ends, which lost 4 bases and 4 bases, there was a span of 12 bases. The CDR3 DNA reads TGTGCCACCAGTGACCCTCACTACGGCACTGAAGCTTTCTTT. Protein product: CATSDPHYGTEAFF.